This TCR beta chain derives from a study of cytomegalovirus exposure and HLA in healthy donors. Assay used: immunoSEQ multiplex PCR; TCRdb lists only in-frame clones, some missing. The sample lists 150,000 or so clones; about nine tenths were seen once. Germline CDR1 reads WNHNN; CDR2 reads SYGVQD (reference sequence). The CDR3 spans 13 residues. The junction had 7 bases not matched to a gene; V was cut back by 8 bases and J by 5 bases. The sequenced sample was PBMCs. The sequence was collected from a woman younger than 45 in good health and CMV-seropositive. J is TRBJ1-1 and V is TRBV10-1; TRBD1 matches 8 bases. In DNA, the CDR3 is TGCGCCAGCTCGGACAGGGTGGGGACTGAAGCTTTCTTT. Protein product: CASSDRVGTEAFF.